This TCR beta chain was sequenced in a study of blood T cell repertoires in COVID-19. Study as a whole: In each case, the material was cDNA or gDNA derived from T cells, B-cell-depleted T cells, or PBMCs.

Assay used: immunoSEQ multiplex PCR; TCRdb lists only in-frame clones, some missing. In the table there are around 450,000 clones, approximately 90% of which are singletons. This TCR derives from a woman younger than 45 with acute or convalescent COVID-19. The sequenced sample consisted of peripheral blood.

The CDR3 is CASSPDLASNQPQHF. The CDR3 DNA reads TGTGCCAGCAGCCCCGACTTGGCGAGCAATCAGCCCCAGCATTTT. The V and J genes are TRBV6-5 and TRBJ1-5; D gene ambiguous. V shed 6 bases and J shed 1 base, with 13 bases lying between them. The CDR3 spans 15 residues. CDR1 and CDR2 (germline): MNHEY, SVGAGI.